This T cell receptor beta chain was observed in a study of T cell changes during pregnancy in multiple sclerosis. The CDR3 covers 19 residues. Per the germline V gene, CDR1 is SEHNR and CDR2 is FQNEAQ (reference sequence). J lost 4 bases, V lost 1 base, and 14 bases had no gene match. The data were produced by immunoSEQ multiplex PCR, yet TCRdb's version contains in-frame clones alone and is incomplete. The table shows 20,000 or so clones, with 70% to 90% occurring only once. The sequenced sample was CD8+ T cells from peripheral blood mononuclear cells, obtained in the second trimester of pregnancy. The sequence was obtained from a female donor in good health, enrolled as a control in a pregnancy study. This sequence joins TRBV7-9 and TRBJ2-2, with TRBD1 matching over 8 bases. The CDR3 here is CASSLVPPLTGEGTGELFF. CDR3 sequence (DNA): TGTGCCAGCAGCTTAGTACCCCCCTTGACAGGGGAAGGCACCGGGGAGCTGTTTTTT.